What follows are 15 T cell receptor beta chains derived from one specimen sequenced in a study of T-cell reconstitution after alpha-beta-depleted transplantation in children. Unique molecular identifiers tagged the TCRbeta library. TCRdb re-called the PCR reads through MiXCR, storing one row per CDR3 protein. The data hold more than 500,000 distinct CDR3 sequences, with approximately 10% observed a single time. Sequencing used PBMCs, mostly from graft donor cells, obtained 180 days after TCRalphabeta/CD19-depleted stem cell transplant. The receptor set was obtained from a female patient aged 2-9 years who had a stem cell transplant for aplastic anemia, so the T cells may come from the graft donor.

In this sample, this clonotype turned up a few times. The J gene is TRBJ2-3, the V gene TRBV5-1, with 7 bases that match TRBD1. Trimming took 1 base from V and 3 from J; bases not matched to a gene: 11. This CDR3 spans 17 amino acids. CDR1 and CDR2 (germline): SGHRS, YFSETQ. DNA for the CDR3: TGCGCCAGCAGCTTGCGACGGCCGGGACAGTTAACAGATACGCAGTATTTT. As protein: CASSLRRPGQLTDTQYF. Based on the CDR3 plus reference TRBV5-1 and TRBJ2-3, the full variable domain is KAGVTQTPRYLIKTRGQQVTLSCSPISGHRSVSWYQQTPGQGLQFLFEYFSETQRNKGNFPGRFSGRQFSNSRSEMNVSTLELGDSALYLCASSLRRPGQLTDTQYFGPGTRLTVL.

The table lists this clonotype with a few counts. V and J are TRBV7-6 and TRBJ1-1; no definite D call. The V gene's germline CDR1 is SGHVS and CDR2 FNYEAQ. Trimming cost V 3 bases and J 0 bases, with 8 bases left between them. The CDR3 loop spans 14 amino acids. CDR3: CASSFSPLNTEAFF. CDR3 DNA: TGTGCCAGCAGCTTTAGCCCCTTGAACACTGAAGCTTTCTTT.

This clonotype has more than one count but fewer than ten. In DNA form, the CDR3 reads TGTGCCAGCAGCAACGGGCGGGAGGAGGCAAATGAGCAGTTCTTC. Amino acids: CASSNGREEANEQFF. This chain uses TRBV21-1 with TRBJ2-1; the table's D call, TRBD2, has no DNA check behind it. TRBV21-1 is labeled a pseudogene. The CDR3 consists of 15 residues.

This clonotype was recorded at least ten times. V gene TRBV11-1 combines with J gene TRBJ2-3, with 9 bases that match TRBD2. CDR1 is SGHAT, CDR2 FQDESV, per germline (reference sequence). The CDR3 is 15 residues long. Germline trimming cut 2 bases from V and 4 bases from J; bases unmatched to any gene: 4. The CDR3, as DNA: TGTGCCAGCAGCTTAAGAGCGGGAGGATCAGATACGCAGTATTTT. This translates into CASSLRAGGSDTQYF.

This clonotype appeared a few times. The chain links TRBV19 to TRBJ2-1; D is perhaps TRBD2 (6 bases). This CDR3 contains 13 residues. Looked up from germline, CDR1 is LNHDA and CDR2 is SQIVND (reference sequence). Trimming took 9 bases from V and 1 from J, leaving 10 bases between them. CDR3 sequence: CASSSVSYNEQFF. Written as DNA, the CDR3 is TGTGCCAGCTCTAGCGTGTCCTACAATGAGCAGTTCTTC.

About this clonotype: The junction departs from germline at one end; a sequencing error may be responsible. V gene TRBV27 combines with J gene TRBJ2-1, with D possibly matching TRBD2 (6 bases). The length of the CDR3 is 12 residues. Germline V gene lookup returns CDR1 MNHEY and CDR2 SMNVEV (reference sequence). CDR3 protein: CASSPGTGRQVF. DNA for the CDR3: TGTGCCAGCAGTCCGGGGACTGGGCGTCAGGTCTTC.

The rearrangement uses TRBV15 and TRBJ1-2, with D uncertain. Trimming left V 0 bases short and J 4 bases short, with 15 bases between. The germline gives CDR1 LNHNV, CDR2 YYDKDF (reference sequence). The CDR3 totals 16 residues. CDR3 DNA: TGTGCCACCAGCAGAGATAAGCTCCAACGGGGCTATGGCTACACCTTC. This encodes CATSRDKLQRGYGYTF.

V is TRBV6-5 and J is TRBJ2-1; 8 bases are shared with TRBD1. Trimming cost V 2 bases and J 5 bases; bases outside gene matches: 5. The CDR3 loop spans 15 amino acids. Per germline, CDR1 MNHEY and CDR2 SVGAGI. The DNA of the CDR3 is TGTGCCAGCAGTTACAGACAGGGGTCAAACAATGAGCAGTTCTTC. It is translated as CASSYRQGSNNEQFF.

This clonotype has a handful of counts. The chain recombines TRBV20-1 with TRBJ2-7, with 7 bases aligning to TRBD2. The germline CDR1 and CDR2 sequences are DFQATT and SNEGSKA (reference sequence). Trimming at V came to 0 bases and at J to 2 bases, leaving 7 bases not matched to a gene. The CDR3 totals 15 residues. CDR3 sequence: CSAREGEGEAYEQYF. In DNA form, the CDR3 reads TGCAGTGCTAGAGAGGGGGAGGGAGAGGCCTACGAGCAGTACTTC.

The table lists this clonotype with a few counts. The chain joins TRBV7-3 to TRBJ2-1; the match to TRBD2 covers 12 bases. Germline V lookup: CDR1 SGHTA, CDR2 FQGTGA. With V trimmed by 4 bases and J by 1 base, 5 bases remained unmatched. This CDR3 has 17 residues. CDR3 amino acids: CASSSLTSGRSYNEQFF. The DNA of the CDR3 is TGTGCCAGCAGCTCTTTGACTAGCGGGAGATCCTACAATGAGCAGTTCTTC. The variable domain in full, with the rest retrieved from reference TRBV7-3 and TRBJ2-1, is GAGVSQTPSNKVTEKGKYVELRCDPISGHTALYWYRQSLGQGPEFLIYFQGTGAADDSGLPNDRFFAVRPEGSVSTLKIQRTERGDSAVYLCASSSLTSGRSYNEQFFGPGTRLTVL.

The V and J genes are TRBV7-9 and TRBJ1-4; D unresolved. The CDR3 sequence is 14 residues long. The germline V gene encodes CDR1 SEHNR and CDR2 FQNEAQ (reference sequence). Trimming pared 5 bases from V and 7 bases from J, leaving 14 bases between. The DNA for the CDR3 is TGTGCCAGCAGCAGATTAGAGGGATCTGAAAAACTGTTTTTT. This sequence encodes CASSRLEGSEKLFF.

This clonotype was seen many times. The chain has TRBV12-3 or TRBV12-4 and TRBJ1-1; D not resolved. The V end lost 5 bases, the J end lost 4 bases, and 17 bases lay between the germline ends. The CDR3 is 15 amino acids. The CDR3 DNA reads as TGTGCCAGCAGTCGACCCTGGATGCCGGGCACTGAAGCTTTCTTT. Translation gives CASSRPWMPGTEAFF.

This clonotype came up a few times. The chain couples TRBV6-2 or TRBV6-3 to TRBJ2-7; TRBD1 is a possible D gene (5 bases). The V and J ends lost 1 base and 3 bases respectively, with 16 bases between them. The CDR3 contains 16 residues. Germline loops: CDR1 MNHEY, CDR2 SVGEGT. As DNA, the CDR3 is TGTGCCAGCAGTTACTGGCAATCAGGGATGAACTACGAGCAGTACTTC. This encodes CASSYWQSGMNYEQYF.

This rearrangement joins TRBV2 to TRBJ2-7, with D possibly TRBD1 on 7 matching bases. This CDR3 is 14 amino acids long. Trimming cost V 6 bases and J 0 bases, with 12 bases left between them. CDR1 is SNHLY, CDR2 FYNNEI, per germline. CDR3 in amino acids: CASRGQGGSYEQYF. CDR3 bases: TGTGCCAGCAGAGGGCAGGGGGGCTCCTACGAGCAGTACTTC. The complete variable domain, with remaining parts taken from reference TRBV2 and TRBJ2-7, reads EPEVTQTPSHQVTQMGQEVILRCVPISNHLYFYWYRQILGQKVEFLVSFYNNEISEKSEIFDDQFSVERPDGSNFTLKIRSTKLEDSAMYFCASRGQGGSYEQYFGPGTRLTVT.

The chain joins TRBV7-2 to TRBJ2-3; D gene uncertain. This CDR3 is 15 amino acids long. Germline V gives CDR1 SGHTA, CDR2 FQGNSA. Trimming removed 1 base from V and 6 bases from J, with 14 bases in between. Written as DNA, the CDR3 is TGTGCCAGCAGCTTAGATTGGGGAAGTAGCGATACGCAGTATTTT. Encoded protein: CASSLDWGSSDTQYF.